These 22 T cell receptor beta chains share one sample of origin, sequenced in a study of immune heterogeneity within non-small cell lung tumors. Amplification of the TCR beta CDR3 was achieved through multiplex PCR with 32 V and 13 J primers. TCRdb itself ran the multiplex PCR reads through MiXCR, one entry per CDR3 protein. Here the sample spans some 1,900 distinct CDR3 sequences, around 42% being singletons. The template for each sample was 500 to 700 ng of genomic DNA, which had been extracted from bulk tumor tissue. Collection of several biopsies per primary tumor, spaced far apart, took place during surgery. Each patient presented with untreated, newly diagnosed non-small cell lung cancer and received curative surgery. Sequencing was done on a sample of lung tumor tissue. These receptors were taken from a man in his 70s with non-small cell lung cancer.

The count of this clonotype is one. The V gene is TRBV6-1, the J gene TRBJ1-5, with TRBD1 matching 9 bases. Trimming cost V 6 bases and J 5 bases; bases outside gene matches: 5. CDR3 length: 14 amino acids. CDR1 is MNHNS, CDR2 SASEGT, per germline. The CDR3 DNA follows: TGTGCCAGCAGAGACAGGGGGGCTGATCAGCCCCAGCATTTT. Amino acid sequence: CASRDRGADQPQHF.

This clonotype was counted a few times. The gene calls are TRBV6-1 and TRBJ1-5; TRBD1 matches at 12 bases. CDR1 MNHNS and CDR2 SASEGT come from the germline V gene. CDR3 length: 14 residues. V lost 6 bases to trimming and J lost 6 bases; unmatched junction nucleotides: 3. This CDR3 is CASSWDRGRQPQHF. The CDR3 bases are TGTGCCAGCAGCTGGGACAGGGGGCGTCAGCCCCAGCATTTT.

The chain employs TRBV7-2 and TRBJ2-7, with TRBD1 matching 12 bases. Germline V lookup: CDR1 SGHTA, CDR2 FQGNSA. This CDR3 is built from 15 residues. The junction had 9 bases not matched to a gene; V was cut back by 5 bases and J by 7 bases. The chain's CDR3 is CASSPRGQGAEEQYF. CDR3 DNA: TGTGCCAGCAGCCCAAGGGGACAGGGGGCGGAAGAGCAGTACTTC.

The rearrangement links TRBV20-1 to TRBJ2-3; D not resolved. Looked up from germline, CDR1 is DFQATT and CDR2 is SNEGSKA (reference sequence). Trimming stripped 4 bases from V and 3 bases from J, with 2 bases between. This CDR3 region has 10 residues. CDR3 coding DNA: TGCAGTGCTAAGACAGATACGCAGTATTTT. This translates into CSAKTDTQYF.

In its sample, this clonotype was seen a few times. The gene calls are TRBV20-1 and TRBJ2-2; D ambiguous. The CDR3 runs 14 residues. The germline gives CDR1 DFQATT, CDR2 SNEGSKA (reference sequence). Trimming shortened V by 2 bases and J by 3 bases, and 10 bases separated the two germline ends. This chain's CDR3 is CSARLLGHTGELFF. In nucleotides, the CDR3 is TGCAGTGCTAGACTCTTAGGACACACCGGGGAGCTGTTTTTT.

The V call is TRBV30, the J call TRBJ1-6; 10 bases line up with TRBD1. With V trimmed by 0 bases and J by 10 bases, 9 bases remained unmatched. The CDR3 runs 16 residues. Germline CDR1 and CDR2: GTSNPN and SVGIG (reference sequence). The CDR3: CAWSVLSGQGTSPLHF. Here the CDR3 DNA reads TGTGCCTGGAGTGTACTTTCGGGACAGGGGACGTCACCCCTCCACTTT.

This clonotype has more than one count but fewer than ten. The rearrangement links TRBV7-2 to TRBJ2-1; D possibly corresponds to TRBD2 (6 bases). CDR1 is SGHTA, CDR2 FQGNSA, per germline. CDR3 length: 16 amino acids. V was clipped by 1 base and J by 8 bases, with 18 bases between them. CDR3 region: CASSLGRRGLRDEQFF. DNA for the CDR3: TGTGCCAGCAGCTTAGGTCGCCGGGGACTTCGGGATGAGCAGTTCTTC.

The chain combines TRBV20-1 with TRBJ1-6; D call uncertain. Germline V CDR1 and CDR2: DFQATT, SNEGSKA (reference sequence). The CDR3 length is 15 residues. V gave up 0 bases and J gave up 1 base, with 7 bases separating them. This chain's CDR3 is CSARDPGSYNSPLHF. DNA for the CDR3: TGCAGTGCTAGAGATCCGGGTTCCTATAATTCACCCCTCCACTTT.

V gene TRBV2 combines with J gene TRBJ2-3; D is ambiguous. With 3 bases removed from V and 14 bases from J, the gap between germline ends came to 12 bases. Germline lookup yields CDR1 SNHLY and CDR2 FYNNEI. The CDR3 runs 11 residues. Written as DNA, the CDR3 is TGTGCCAGCAGTGAGACCCAAACCCTGTATTTT. This sequence encodes CASSETQTLYF. Full variable domain (remainder filled in from reference TRBV2 and TRBJ2-3): EPEVTQTPSHQVTQMGQEVILRCVPISNHLYFYWYRQILGQKVEFLVSFYNNEISEKSEIFDDQFSVERPDGSNFTLKIRSTKLEDSAMYFCASSETQTLYFGPGTRLTVL.

Turning to this clonotype: With a much larger clone just one base away, this may be a read error. The CDR3: CASSSPSRMGDTGELFF. The CDR3 DNA reads as TGTGCCAGCAGCTCCCCCTCTCGAATGGGGGACACCGGGGAGCTGTTTTTT. The V gene is TRBV7-8, the J gene TRBJ2-2; D may correspond to TRBD1 or TRBD2 (5 bases each). The V end was cut by 4 bases, the J end by 3 bases, with 18 bases between. The CDR3 totals 17 residues. Germline V CDR1 and CDR2: SGHVS, FQNEAQ. The full variable domain, completed using reference TRBV7-8 and TRBJ2-2, is GAGVSQSPRYKVAKRGQDVALRCDPISGHVSLFWYQQALGQGPEFLTYFQNEAQLDKSGLPSDRFFAERPEGSVSTLKIQRTQQEDSAVYLCASSSPSRMGDTGELFFGEGSRLTVL.

This clonotype is labeled large. The chain couples TRBV4-1 to TRBJ2-7; D not certain. The CDR3 covers 16 residues. V lost 0 bases and J 3 bases, leaving 15 bases between the germline ends. Per germline, CDR1 MGHRA and CDR2 YSYEKL. The CDR3, as DNA: TGCGCCAGCAGCCAAGATGTCAGGTTCACGGGCTACGAGCAGTACTTC. It is translated as CASSQDVRFTGYEQYF.

The CDR3 sequence is CAWSAGQGHGYTF. CDR3 DNA sequence: TGTGCCTGGAGTGCGGGACAGGGCCATGGCTACACCTTC. V usage is TRBV30 and J usage is TRBJ1-2, with 9 bases lining up with TRBD1. The germline CDR1 and CDR2 sequences are GTSNPN and SVGIG (reference sequence). This CDR3 is 13 amino acids long. V shed 1 base, J shed 6 bases, and the junction held 3 bases outside the gene matches.

The chain is built from TRBV13 and TRBJ1-3, with D tentatively TRBD1 (5 bases). The germline CDR1 and CDR2 sequences are PRHDT and FYEKMQ (reference sequence). The V end lost 5 bases, the J end lost 1 base, and 12 bases lay between the germline ends. The CDR3 length is 15 residues. CDR3 residues: CASSRQRTSGNTIYF. CDR3 nucleotides: TGTGCCAGCAGCCGACAGCGCACGTCTGGAAACACCATATATTTT.

By share, this clonotype ranks as large. This rearrangement joins TRBV6-1 to TRBJ1-4; 9 bases are shared with TRBD1. Germline assignment: CDR1 MNHNS and CDR2 SASEGT. The CDR3 has 18 residues. J gave up 7 bases and V 4 bases, and 16 bases lay outside the gene matches. The DNA of the CDR3 is TGTGCCAGCAGTGGAATGGGGGGCAACAGGGGGCGCGGTGAAAAACTGTTTTTT. Encoded protein: CASSGMGGNRGRGEKLFF.

The chain carries TRBV28 and TRBJ1-5; D is undetermined. Per germline, CDR1 MDHEN and CDR2 SYDVKM. The ends were cut back, 6 bases at V and 4 bases at J, with 10 bases in the middle. The CDR3 totals 13 residues. CDR3 DNA: TGTGCCAGCAGGAGGAGCCATAATCAGCCCCAGCATTTT. This codes for CASRRSHNQPQHF.

The rearrangement joins TRBV18 to TRBJ2-2; D unresolved. Trimming took off 2 bases at V and 2 bases at J, with 6 bases between the two ends. In germline, CDR1 is KGHSH, CDR2 LQKENI. The CDR3 spans 14 residues. This chain's CDR3 is CASSPSPNTGELFF. DNA of the CDR3: TGTGCCAGCTCACCATCACCAAACACCGGGGAGCTGTTTTTT.

This clonotype has only a few counts. The rearrangement joins TRBV6-1 to TRBJ1-1, with 9 nucleotides matching TRBD1. Germline V CDR1 and CDR2: MNHNS, SASEGT. The CDR3 runs 13 residues. The V and J ends lost 7 bases and 10 bases, in that order; junction bases with no gene match: 10. The CDR3 region has the DNA TGTGCCAGCAAACCGGGACAGGGAAGGCGAGCTTTCTTT. Translated: CASKPGQGRRAFF.

This clonotype has more than one count but fewer than ten. The genes are TRBV6-1 and TRBJ1-4; 8 nucleotides line up with TRBD1. In germline, CDR1 is MNHNS, CDR2 SASEGT. V dropped 7 bases and J dropped 9; count of bases not matched to a gene: 10. The CDR3 spans 14 residues. The CDR3 is CASTSRGQEKKLFF. CDR3 coding DNA: TGTGCCAGCACCTCCCGGGGACAGGAAAAAAAACTGTTTTTT.

In its sample, this clonotype ranks as large. The rearrangement links TRBV10-3 to TRBJ2-2; a weak D match, TRBD2 (6 bases). The CDR3 is 15 amino acids. The germline gives CDR1 ENHRY, CDR2 SYGVKD. V gave up 10 bases and J gave up 5 bases, with 20 bases separating them. Here the CDR3 reads CATSLGGPLTGELFF. The CDR3, as DNA: TGTGCCACTTCCCTGGGGGGACCTCTAACCGGGGAGCTGTTTTTT.

This clonotype was seen a single time. The chain links TRBV19 to TRBJ2-2; 10 nucleotides align to TRBD1. CDR3 size: 15 residues. CDR1 is LNHDA, CDR2 SQIVND, per germline (reference sequence). The trim removed 5 bases at V and 5 bases at J, leaving 5 bases unmatched. The CDR3, as DNA: TGTGCCAGTAGTTCGTGGACAGGGGGGACCGGGGAGCTGTTTTTT. Translated, it gives CASSSWTGGTGELFF.

The chain carries TRBV10-3 and TRBJ1-2; D is perhaps TRBD1 (6 bases). V lost 0 bases and J 10 bases, leaving 15 bases between the germline ends. The CDR3 sequence is 14 residues long. Germline assignment: CDR1 ENHRY and CDR2 SYGVKD. CDR3 DNA sequence: TGTGCCATCAGTGAGTCCTCGGGCAGGGGAGTCTACACCTTC. Its protein product is CAISESSGRGVYTF.

The chain couples TRBV20-1 to TRBJ2-1; 13 bases are shared with TRBD2. CDR3 length: 14 amino acids. The ends lost 5 bases at V and 9 bases at J; junction bases unmatched: 7. CDR1 DFQATT and CDR2 SNEGSKA come from the germline V gene (reference sequence). The DNA for the CDR3 is TGCAGTGCTGGGACTAGACTAGCGGGAGGTGAGCAGTTCTTC. As protein: CSAGTRLAGGEQFF.